These 20 T cell receptor beta chains were all obtained from the same sample, sequenced in a study of T cell changes during pregnancy in multiple sclerosis. Here immunoSEQ multiplex PCR was the method, and the copy in TCRdb shows in-frame clones only, minus some. This sample has roughly 64,000 clones; 92% occur once, and the top ten carry roughly 1.5%. The sample was peripheral blood, taken in the second trimester of pregnancy. These receptors were collected from a female donor with multiple sclerosis, enrolled in a pregnancy study.

The rearrangement uses TRBV27 and TRBJ2-7, with 9 bases that match TRBD2. The V segment lost 2 bases and the J segment 4 bases; nucleotides outside the gene matches: 3. CDR1 and CDR2 from the germline V gene are MNHEY and SMNVEV (reference sequence). The CDR3 has 14 residues. The CDR3 DNA reads as TGTGCCAGCAGTTTAGGGAGCGGGAGGTACGAGCAGTACTTC. This sequence encodes CASSLGSGRYEQYF.

This chain connects TRBV6-5 to TRBJ1-3; D is undetermined. The CDR3 sequence is 15 residues long. Trimming stripped 6 bases from V and 0 bases from J, with 12 bases between. In germline, CDR1 is MNHEY, CDR2 SVGAGI. The CDR3 nucleotides read TGTGCCAGCAGCCCGGACTACCACTCTGGAAACACCATATATTTT. Protein sequence: CASSPDYHSGNTIYF.

V usage is TRBV30 and J usage is TRBJ1-5; D is undetermined. In germline, CDR1 is GTSNPN, CDR2 SVGIG (reference sequence). The CDR3 sequence is 15 residues long. Trimming removed 1 base at V and 9 bases at J, with 19 bases between. In DNA, the CDR3 is TGTGCCTGGAGTGCTCAAGGACTTCTGGGCGGGCCCCAGCATTTT. It specifies CAWSAQGLLGGPQHF.

This sequence joins TRBV29-1 and TRBJ2-1; 7 nucleotides align to TRBD2. CDR1 is SQVTM, CDR2 ANQGSEA, per germline. The CDR3 runs 19 residues. Losses at the gene ends were 1 base for V and 4 bases for J; bases not matched to a gene: 19. CDR3 region: CSVEVGWWGGATGYNEQFF. Here the CDR3 DNA reads TGCAGCGTTGAAGTTGGGTGGTGGGGAGGGGCAACTGGGTACAATGAGCAGTTCTTC.

This clone was recorded once. The chain joins TRBV10-1 to TRBJ2-5, with 9 bases that match TRBD2. The germline gives CDR1 WNHNN, CDR2 SYGVQD (reference sequence). The CDR3 runs 16 residues. J was trimmed by 5 bases and V by 3 bases; bases with no gene match: 10. As DNA, the CDR3 is TGCGCCAGCAGTGACCCGTCTAGCGGGAATTTGGAGACCCAGTACTTC. Encoded protein: CASSDPSSGNLETQYF.

This clone was seen only a few times. This sequence joins TRBV4-3 and TRBJ1-1; 8 nucleotides agree with TRBD1. CDR1 and CDR2 (germline): LGHNA, YSLEER. V lost 2 bases, J lost 7 bases, and 6 bases stayed unmatched. This CDR3 has 14 amino acids. The CDR3 region is CASSQITGTGEAFF. CDR3 nucleotide sequence: TGCGCCAGCAGCCAAATAACCGGGACAGGTGAAGCTTTCTTT.

V usage is TRBV29-1 and J usage is TRBJ2-5; unclear D gene. V was shortened by 2 bases and J by 4 bases, with 11 bases between the two germline ends. This CDR3 contains 13 residues. Germline V gene sequence: CDR1 SQVTM, CDR2 ANQGSEA. The CDR3: CSVESTVRETQYF. The CDR3 coding sequence is TGCAGCGTTGAATCAACAGTTAGAGAGACCCAGTACTTC.

This clone was counted once. The chain recombines TRBV5-6 with TRBJ2-5; D unclear. Germline CDR1 SGHDT, CDR2 YYEEEE. V was pared by 4 bases and J by 1 base, with 17 bases between. The CDR3 runs 16 residues. The CDR3 spells CASSPGGYSPQETQYF. CDR3 DNA sequence: TGTGCCAGCAGCCCCGGTGGTTACAGCCCCCAAGAGACCCAGTACTTC. Together with reference TRBV5-6 and TRBJ2-5, the CDR3 gives the full variable domain: DAGVTQSPTHLIKTRGQQVTLRCSPKSGHDTVSWYQQALGQGPQFIFQYYEEEERQRGNFPDRFSGHQFPNYSSELNVNALLLGDSALYLCASSPGGYSPQETQYFGPGTRLLVL.

This clone appeared once. The chain links TRBV5-1 to TRBJ2-7; 9 nucleotides agree with TRBD2. This CDR3 comprises 16 residues. CDR1 is SGHRS and CDR2 is YFSETQ in the germline V gene. After removal of 6 bases from V and 2 bases from J, the junction contained 12 bases not matched to a gene. CDR3 in amino acids: CASNENSGSPTYEQYF. In nucleotides, the CDR3 is TGCGCCAGCAACGAGAATAGCGGGAGCCCCACCTACGAGCAGTACTTC.

V and J are TRBV11-2 and TRBJ1-1; weak D call: TRBD1 (6 bases). Germline CDR1 reads SGHAT; CDR2 reads FQNNGV. V was shortened by 7 bases and J by 5 bases, with 17 bases between the two germline ends. The CDR3 covers 14 residues. CDR3 sequence: CASTLGGARTEAFF. The DNA for the CDR3 is TGTGCCAGCACCCTAGGGGGGGCGCGGACTGAAGCTTTCTTT.

V is TRBV9 and J is TRBJ2-3; weak D call: TRBD1 (5 bases). Germline CDR1 and CDR2: SGDLS and YYNGEE. The CDR3 is made up of 16 amino acids. Trimming took 0 bases from V and 2 from J, leaving 13 bases between them. The chain's CDR3 is CASSVGGGPVTDTQYF. DNA of the CDR3: TGTGCCAGCAGCGTAGGGGGCGGTCCCGTCACAGATACGCAGTATTTT.

V is TRBV5-4 and J is TRBJ2-2, with 9 bases identical to TRBD1. Germline CDR1 and CDR2: SGHNT and YYREEE (reference sequence). V shed 2 bases, J shed 8 bases, and the junction held 4 bases outside the gene matches. The CDR3 runs 14 residues. This chain's CDR3 is CASSFTGGRGELFF. CDR3 nucleotides: TGTGCCAGCAGCTTCACAGGGGGCAGAGGGGAGCTGTTTTTT. Supplemented by reference TRBV5-4 and TRBJ2-2, the full variable domain reads ETGVTQSPTHLIKTRGQQVTLRCSSQSGHNTVSWYQQALGQGPQFIFQYYREEENGRGNFPPRFSGLQFPNYSSELNVNALELDDSALYLCASSFTGGRGELFFGEGSRLTVL.

This chain joins TRBV11-3 and TRBJ2-1; the match to TRBD2 covers 9 bases. The CDR3 runs 17 residues. Germline CDR1 SGHNT, CDR2 YENEEA. V lost 1 base and J lost 7; bases outside the gene matches: 11. Here the CDR3 reads CASSLGAGTSFINEQFF. The CDR3, as DNA: TGTGCCAGCAGCTTAGGTGCCGGGACTAGCTTCATAAATGAGCAGTTCTTC. Supplemented by reference TRBV11-3 and TRBJ2-1, the full variable domain reads EAGVVQSPRYKIIEKKQPVAFWCNPISGHNTLYWYLQNLGQGPELLIRYENEEAVDDSQLPKDRFSAERLKGVDSTLKIQPAELGDSAVYLCASSLGAGTSFINEQFFGPGTRLTVL.

The CDR3 DNA sequence: TGCGCCAGCAGCCAAGGGGGACAGGGCGGGATAGATGAGCAGTTCTTC. The encoded protein is CASSQGGQGGIDEQFF. The chain joins TRBV4-1 to TRBJ2-1; 9 bases match TRBD1. The CDR3 totals 16 residues. The V segment lost 1 base and the J segment 8 bases; nucleotides outside the gene matches: 9. The germline gives CDR1 MGHRA, CDR2 YSYEKL.

V usage is TRBV6-1 and J usage is TRBJ2-5, with TRBD2 matching 12 bases. CDR3 length: 15 residues. With 2 bases clipped from V and 5 bases from J, the junction kept 3 bases outside the gene matches. CDR1 is MNHNS, CDR2 SASEGT, per germline. The CDR3 spells CASSELAGGPETQYF. The CDR3 DNA is TGTGCCAGCAGTGAACTAGCGGGAGGGCCGGAGACCCAGTACTTC.

The CDR3 loop reads CASSLVTSAIQETQYF. The CDR3 nucleotides are TGTGCCAGCAGCTTAGTAACTAGCGCGATTCAAGAGACCCAGTACTTC. The rearrangement uses TRBV11-2 and TRBJ2-5, with 7 bases identical to TRBD2. The CDR3 totals 16 residues. After removal of 1 base from V and 2 bases from J, the junction contained 7 bases not matched to a gene. Germline V gene sequence: CDR1 SGHAT, CDR2 FQNNGV.

This chain uses TRBV2 with TRBJ2-7; weak D call: TRBD2 (6 bases). The V and J ends lost 3 bases and 2 bases respectively, with 11 bases between them. The germline CDR1 and CDR2 sequences are SNHLY and FYNNEI. This CDR3 has 14 amino acids. The CDR3, as DNA: TGTGCCAGCAGTGACCCTGGGGGGACCTACGAGCAGTACTTC. Protein: CASSDPGGTYEQYF.

Worth noting for this clone: The junction departs from germline at one end; a sequencing error may be responsible. Other DNA variants within this sample encode the same CDR3. V usage is TRBV6-1 and J usage is TRBJ1-2; no firm D call. CDR1 MNHNS and CDR2 SASEGT come from the germline V gene. CDR3 length: 15 residues. The CDR3 DNA sequence: TGCGCCAGCAGTGAACGACCGACTCCTAACTATGGCTACACCTTC. Translating gives CASSERPTPNYGYTF.

V usage is TRBV18 and J usage is TRBJ1-1, with D uncertain. The ends were cut back, 1 base at V and 1 base at J, with 10 bases in the middle. CDR3 length: 15 amino acids. CDR1 KGHSH and CDR2 LQKENI come from the germline V gene. This CDR3 reads CASSPLLAGNTEAFF. CDR3 coding DNA: TGTGCCAGCTCACCACTTCTGGCAGGGAACACTGAAGCTTTCTTT.

This chain links TRBV29-1 with TRBJ2-7, with 8 nucleotides matching TRBD2. The CDR3 is made up of 12 amino acids. The trim removed 4 bases at V and 1 base at J, leaving 0 bases unmatched. Germline loops: CDR1 SQVTM, CDR2 ANQGSEA. CDR3 in DNA: TGCAGCGTTGGCGGGGGGTCCTACGAGCAGTACTTC. Its translation is CSVGGGSYEQYF.